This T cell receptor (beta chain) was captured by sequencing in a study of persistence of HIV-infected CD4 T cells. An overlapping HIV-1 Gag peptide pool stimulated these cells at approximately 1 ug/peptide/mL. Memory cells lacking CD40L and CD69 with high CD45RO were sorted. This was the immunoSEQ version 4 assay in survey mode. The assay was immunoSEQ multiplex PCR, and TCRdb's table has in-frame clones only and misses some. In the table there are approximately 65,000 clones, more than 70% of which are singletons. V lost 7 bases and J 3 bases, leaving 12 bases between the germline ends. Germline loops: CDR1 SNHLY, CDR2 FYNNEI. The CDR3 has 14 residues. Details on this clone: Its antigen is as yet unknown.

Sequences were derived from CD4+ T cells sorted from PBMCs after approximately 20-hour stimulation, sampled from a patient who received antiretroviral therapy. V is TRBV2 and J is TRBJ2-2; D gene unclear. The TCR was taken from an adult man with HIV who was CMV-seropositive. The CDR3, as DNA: TGTGCCAGCAATACCCGACCCGACACCGGGGAGCTGTTTTTT. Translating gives CASNTRPDTGELFF.